This T cell receptor beta chain was retrieved from a study of T cells in Graves' hyperthyroidism and ophthalmopathy. Study background: At the time of initial diagnosis and before any treatment, peripheral blood was collected.

Authors of the study amplified TCR beta CDR3 regions from RNA transcripts. The HTBI set primed first-round TCR CDR3 RT-PCR. TCRdb re-called the multiplex PCR reads with MiXCR, one entry per CDR3 protein. The sample lists approximately 400,000 distinct CDR3 sequences, under 15% seen once, with over 25% in the top ten. V lost 4 bases and J lost 4, with 16 bases in between. Germline V lookup: CDR1 WNHNN, CDR2 SYGVQD (reference sequence). The CDR3 contains 15 residues. This clonotype was counted once. Pregnant or lactating patients were excluded, as were those with uncontrolled infection or other autoimmune disease. Diagnoses were made from clinical symptoms, serum measures (thyroxine and TRAb), thyroid ultrasound and orbital computed tomography.

The clonotype originates from a woman aged 30 to 39 with Graves' hyperthyroidism. V usage is TRBV10-1 and J usage is TRBJ2-5; D possibly corresponds to TRBD2 (5 bases). Sequencing was done on a sample of blood. The CDR3 DNA reads TGCGCCAGCAGTGGGTCTACGGCGGCGGGAGAGACCCAGTACTTC. It translates to CASSGSTAAGETQYF.